One sample yielded the 8 T cell receptor beta chains listed below, sequenced in a study of T cell responses to AZD1222 COVID-19 vaccine. TCRdb's copy holds only in-frame clones and misses some; the assay was immunoSEQ multiplex PCR. Here the sample spans 140,000 to 150,000 clones, just over 85% being singletons. The sample here was peripheral blood, taken 28 days after the second AZD1222 dose. These receptors all stem from an adult who received the AZD1222 COVID-19 vaccine.

This chain joins TRBV19 and TRBJ2-2; D is unresolved. There are 13 residues in the CDR3. Germline V gives CDR1 LNHDA, CDR2 SQIVND (reference sequence). Trimming left V 1 base short and J 3 bases short, with 3 bases between. Here the CDR3 DNA reads TGTGCCAGTAGTATAGGTCACACCGGGGAGCTGTTTTTT. Residues: CASSIGHTGELFF.

A note on this clone: The same CDR3 is also encoded by other DNA sequences in this sample. The chain uses TRBV19 and TRBJ2-2, with 7 bases identical to TRBD2. CDR1 is LNHDA and CDR2 is SQIVND in the germline V gene (reference sequence). V shed 6 bases and J 5 bases; nucleotides not matched to a gene: 3. The CDR3 is 13 residues long. CDR3 sequence reads: CASSRSGTGELFF. The CDR3 DNA is TGTGCCAGTAGCCGTAGCGGGACCGGGGAGCTGTTTTTT.

The gene calls are TRBV23-1 and TRBJ1-4; D might be TRBD1 (6 bases). TRBV23-1 is sorted into the ORF group, with uncertain function. This CDR3 is 12 amino acids long. The V end lost 8 bases, the J end lost 12 bases, and 16 bases lay between the germline ends. CDR3 protein: CASLHRERELFF. The CDR3 DNA follows: TGCGCCAGCCTTCACAGGGAGAGAGAACTGTTTTTT.

This clone was seen a single time. The chain joins TRBV7-9 to TRBJ1-4; 7 bases are a match to TRBD1. This CDR3 has 15 amino acids. CDR1 and CDR2 from the germline V gene are SEHNR and FQNEAQ (reference sequence). V shed 2 bases and J 3 bases; nucleotides not matched to a gene: 3. In DNA, the CDR3 is TGTGCCAGCAGCTTAACAGGGGAGGCTAATGAAAAACTGTTTTTT. Translation gives CASSLTGEANEKLFF. Together with reference TRBV7-9 and TRBJ1-4, the CDR3 gives the full variable domain: DTGVSQNPRHKITKRGQNVTFRCDPISEHNRLYWYRQTLGQGPEFLTYFQNEAQLEKSRLLSDRFSAERPKGSFSTLEIQRTEQGDSAMYLCASSLTGEANEKLFFGSGTQLSVL.

CDR3 DNA sequence: TGTGCCAGCAGTTACTCGTCGGCCGGGACAGGGGCGGGCTACACCTTC. Protein: CASSYSSAGTGAGYTF. The chain is built from TRBV6-5 and TRBJ1-2, with 10 bases fitting TRBD1. Looked up from germline, CDR1 is MNHEY and CDR2 is SVGAGI. This CDR3 comprises 16 residues. The junction had 9 bases not matched to a gene; V was cut back by 0 bases and J by 8 bases.

DNA for the CDR3: TGTGCCAGTAGTATAGATCGGGATCAGCCCCAGCATTTT. It yields the protein CASSIDRDQPQHF. The rearrangement joins TRBV19 to TRBJ1-5; no firm D call. V was cut by 0 bases and J by 5 bases, with 5 bases left in between. CDR1 and CDR2 from the germline V gene are LNHDA and SQIVND (reference sequence). The CDR3 is 13 amino acids.

The V and J genes are TRBV13 and TRBJ2-1; tentatively, D is TRBD2 (6 bases). Trimming stripped 5 bases from V and 6 bases from J, with 20 bases between. CDR3 length: 16 residues. Germline loops: CDR1 PRHDT, CDR2 FYEKMQ (reference sequence). The CDR3 spells CASSPPFWEDSNEQFF. CDR3 coding DNA: TGTGCCAGCAGCCCCCCGTTTTGGGAGGATTCCAATGAGCAGTTCTTC.

This sequence joins TRBV11-2 and TRBJ2-2; 9 bases are a match to TRBD1. Trimming removed 1 base from V and 6 bases from J; junction bases left unmatched: 6. Per the germline V gene, CDR1 is SGHAT and CDR2 is FQNNGV. The CDR3 has 16 amino acids. The CDR3 sequence: CASSLGWGTGPGELFF. The CDR3 region has the DNA TGTGCCAGCAGCTTAGGTTGGGGGACAGGGCCCGGGGAGCTGTTTTTT.